The source of this T cell receptor beta chain is a study of regulatory T cells in long-lasting Graves disease (dated by TCRdb to the early 2020s). Context from the whole study: Newly diagnosed Graves' disease patients had taken antithyroid drugs for less than 3 months. Peripheral blood TCR sequencing and RNA sequencing compared persistent Graves' disease patients with newly diagnosed Graves' disease patients. TCR sequencing covered approximately 13 persistent and approximately 20 newly diagnosed Graves' disease patients, approximately 33 samples in total. The study took place in China and was registered as a clinical trial.

The library came from multiplex PCR. The listed sequencing device is Illumina HiSeq 4000. CDR3 regions were amplified by Arm-PCR with iRepertoire HTBI primers to construct TCR beta libraries. PCR products were gel purified before sequencing. The paper's data handling went like this. Gene usage analysis of CDR3 amino acid clonotypes used the 50 to 70 TRBV and more than 13 TRBJ segments found across samples. COPE and FqMerger were used to merge filtered high-quality paired reads into contigs. BLAST was used to align contigs to IMGT TRBV, TRBD and TRBJ reference genes, with CDR3 defined following IMGT. Any clonotype with a frequency above 0.1% was classified as a highly expanded clone. Shannon entropy was used to measure repertoire diversity, and the Gini coefficient was used to measure V-J evenness. Public clonotypes were defined as clonotypes shared by more than one individual. The public sequencing data were trimmed at Q25 with fastp and processed into clonotypes with MiXCR by TCRdb, which kept only in-frame beta chains. Under each unique CDR3 protein, matching rows form one entry showing the most common genes and DNA. TCRdb assigned the V and J calls; the authors' analysis was not used. Across this sample there are fewer than 650,000 distinct CDR3 sequences, with approximately 15% seen only once. Together, the top ten hold about 20% of the sample.

Germline trimming: 6 bases from V, 2 bases from J; junction bases outside gene matches: 4. The germline V gene gives CDR1 as MNHNS and CDR2 as SASEGT. From the cysteine through the phenylalanine, the CDR3 covers 14 amino acids. The DNA shown is the 42-base CDR3, in frame from base 1. The sample's time point label, in plain terms: newly diagnosed GD, antithyroid drugs for less than 3 months. For both TCR sequencing and RNA sequencing, RNA was extracted from PBMCs using TRIzol. The diagnosis of Graves' disease followed American Thyroid Association guidelines. The patients came from an endocrinology department in Xi'an, China. Each patient gave approximately 9 milliliters of peripheral blood, collected in an EDTA anticoagulant tube. PBMCs were isolated by Ficoll Paque Plus density gradient separation without further T cell sorting. An Agilent 2100 Bioanalyzer and agarose gel were used to assess RNA quality, and a NanoDrop 2000 was used to measure RNA concentration.

Beyond this particular receptor, the publication reports: Peripheral blood alone was examined, since thyroid tissue, which constituted the primary lesion, could not be accessed. The authors acknowledged the small sample size as a limitation that may reduce accuracy. A larger number of public clonotypes was shared among persistent patients (more than 2,500) than among newly diagnosed patients (around 880). Only the TCR beta chain was sequenced and analyzed. Persistent disease showed preferential use of TRBV28, TRBJ1-2 and TRBJ2-5, whereas newly diagnosed disease favored TRBV20-1 and TRBJ2-1. Lower TCR Shannon entropy and fewer highly expanded clones were observed in persistent Graves' disease patients than in newly diagnosed patients, which suggested clonal expansion.

This clonotype has a count of ten or more. It lacks a known antigen. Per-base quality was not reported, and no clone a single base away is much larger than it. These data also featured in a second study, about T cells in Graves' hyperthyroidism and ophthalmopathy. As that second paper reports: Stable Graves' hyperthyroidism was defined as no progression to ophthalmopathy during 18 months of follow-up. Hyperthyroidism patients were aged 18 to 65 years and newly diagnosed, with disease duration of less than 2 months. Any patient with an uncontrolled infection, another autoimmune disease, pregnancy or lactation was excluded. Diagnoses were established on the basis of clinical symptoms, serum thyroxine and TRAb, thyroid ultrasound, and orbital computed tomography. The first round of RT-PCR for the TCR CDR3 was performed with the HTBI primer set and the Qiagen OneStep RT-PCR kit. Blood samples also contained most of the expanded thyroid clonotypes (frequency above 0.001), which suggests that blood repertoires may reflect thyroid immune responses. A 13 V-J signature model separated ophthalmopathy from stable hyperthyroidism, with 87.88% sensitivity and roughly 81% specificity in cross-validation and 80%/75% in testing. In validation, progression to ophthalmopathy was predicted by the model with 70% to 71% sensitivity and about 72% specificity, a median of approximately 6.5 months before onset. To identify distinguishing TCR V-J signatures, a discovery cohort of 90 to 100 patients was used, comprising some 45 with Graves' ophthalmopathy and some 57 with stable Graves' hyperthyroidism. Prospective prediction of ophthalmopathy was tested in an independent validation cohort of 18 to 20 hyperthyroidism patients and some 17 patients who later progressed to ophthalmopathy. The approximately 97 discovery patients were randomly divided into training and test sets at a 7:3 ratio. In addition, the study compared T-cell repertoires in thyroid tissue and in blood from several Graves' hyperthyroidism patients. Following sampling, methimazole starting at 30 mg daily was given to hyperthyroidism patients, and high-dose intravenous methylprednisolone was given to ophthalmopathy patients. Libraries were constructed in a second round of multiplex PCR, after which size selection and purification were carried out. Paired-end sequencing of the libraries was performed with 100 bp reads on an Illumina HiSeq2000. Raw data were processed with SOAPnuke, discarding reads with adapters, uncalled bases, mean Phred below 15, or no exact constant-primer or identifier match. COPE v1.2.5 was used to merge the high-quality paired reads, and each unique nucleotide sequence was defined as a clonotype. MiTCR v1.1 was used to align the clonotypes against IMGT TRBV, TRBD and TRBJ reference segments. The analysis was restricted to V-J combinations with a frequency above 0.0001, which together covered 99% to 99.2% of the repertoires. A TCS score was defined as the ratio of F50 (clonal expansion) to E x V (chaos), with BLOSUM62-based TCRdist applied between CDR3 peptides within each V-J. Welch's t-statistics and random forest reduced roughly 530 V-J features to 13, which were used in a naive Bayes classifier (R e1071). Sample size was not statistically predetermined, and investigators were not blinded to group allocation. The paper describes TCR Vbeta CDR3 sequencing of 120 to 150 peripheral blood samples, made up of about 41 ophthalmopathy patients, around 73 hyperthyroidism patients and 17 progressor patients.

The chain is encoded by TRBV6-1 joined to TRBJ1-5; TRBD1 aligns with 7 central bases. The sequence came from a woman aged 25 to 45 with Graves disease. Donor details come from another sample of the same person, matched by shared clones. Sequenced material: peripheral blood mononuclear cells (PBMCs), taken at new diagnosis, from a patient treated with antithyroid drugs. The nucleotide sequence is TGTGCCAGCAGACAGGGGACAGGCAATCAGCCCCAGCATTTT. Translated, this is CASRQGTGNQPQHF.